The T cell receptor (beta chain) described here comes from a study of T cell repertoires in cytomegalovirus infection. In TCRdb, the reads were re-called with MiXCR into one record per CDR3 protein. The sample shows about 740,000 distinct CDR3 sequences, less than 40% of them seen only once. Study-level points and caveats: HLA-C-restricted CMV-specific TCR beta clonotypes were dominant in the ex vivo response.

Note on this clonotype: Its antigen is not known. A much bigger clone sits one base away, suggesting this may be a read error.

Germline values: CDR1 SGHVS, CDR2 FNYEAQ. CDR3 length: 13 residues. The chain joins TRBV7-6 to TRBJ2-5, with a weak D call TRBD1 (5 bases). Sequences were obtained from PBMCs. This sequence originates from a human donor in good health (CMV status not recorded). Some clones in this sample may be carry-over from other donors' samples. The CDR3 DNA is TGTGCTAGCAGCTTAGGGGCAAAAGAGACCCTGTACTTC. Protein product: CASSLGAKETLYF.